The T cell receptor (beta chain) described here comes from a study of brain metastases from non-small cell lung cancer. Notes on the study in general: Metastases had sparse T cells but largely shared repertoires with primaries. Compared with primary tumors, brain metastases showed less T-cell infiltration. In about 60% of brain metastases, T-cell clones were expanded compared with matched primary tumors.

Using immunoSEQ multiplex PCR, the repertoire was profiled, and TCRdb retains in-frame clones only, with some absent. This table has around 780 clones, about 88% appearing once. This CDR3 is 15 amino acids long. V lost 4 bases to trimming and J lost 5 bases, with 17 bases between them. Germline loops: CDR1 MNHEY, CDR2 SMNVEV (reference sequence). Details on this clone: Its cognate antigen is unknown.

The chain joins TRBV27 to TRBJ2-5; D is perhaps TRBD2 (7 bases). The TCR originated in a donor at least 40 years old with non-small cell lung cancer. What was sequenced was tissue from a brain metastasis. DNA of the CDR3: TGTGCCAGCAGTTCGCTGGGGGGGCGCAGGGAGACCCAGTACTTC. It encodes CASSSLGGRRETQYF.